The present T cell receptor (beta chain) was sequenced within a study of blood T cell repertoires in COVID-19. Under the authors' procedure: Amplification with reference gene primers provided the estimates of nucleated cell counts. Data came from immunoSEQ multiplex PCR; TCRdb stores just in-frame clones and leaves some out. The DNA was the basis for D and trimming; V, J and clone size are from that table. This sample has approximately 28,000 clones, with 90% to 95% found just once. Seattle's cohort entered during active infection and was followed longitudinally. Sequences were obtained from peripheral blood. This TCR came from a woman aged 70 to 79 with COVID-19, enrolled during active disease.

This chain's CDR3 is CASSSQGLDYGYTF. The CDR3 nucleotides are TGTGCCAGTAGTTCTCAGGGGTTGGACTATGGCTACACCTTC. The V call is TRBV19, the J call TRBJ1-2, with TRBD1 as a possible D gene (6 bases). Trimming took 5 bases from V and 3 from J, leaving 13 bases between them. CDR1 and CDR2 from the germline V gene are LNHDA and SQIVND (reference sequence). The CDR3 runs to 14 residues.